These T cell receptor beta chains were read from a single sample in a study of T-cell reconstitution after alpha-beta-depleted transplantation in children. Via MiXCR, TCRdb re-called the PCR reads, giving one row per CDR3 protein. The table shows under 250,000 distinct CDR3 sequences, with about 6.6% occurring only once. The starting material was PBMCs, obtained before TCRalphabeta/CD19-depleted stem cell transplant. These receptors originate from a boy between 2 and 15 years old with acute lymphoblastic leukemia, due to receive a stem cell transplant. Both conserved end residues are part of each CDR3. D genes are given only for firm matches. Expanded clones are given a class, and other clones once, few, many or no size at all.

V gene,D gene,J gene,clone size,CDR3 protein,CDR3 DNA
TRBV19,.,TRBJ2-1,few,CASSQRRVYNEQFF,TGTGCCAGTTCCCAAAGGAGAGTCTACAATGAGCAGTTCTTC
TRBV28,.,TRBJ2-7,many,CASSGYEQYF,TGTGCCAGCAGTGGCTACGAGCAGTACTTC
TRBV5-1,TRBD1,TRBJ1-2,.,CASSGQGAFGYTF,TGCGCCAGCAGCGGTCAGGGGGCGTTTGGCTACACCTTC
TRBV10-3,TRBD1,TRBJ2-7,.,CAIRRGQDAYEQYF,TGTGCCATCAGGAGGGGACAGGATGCTTACGAGCAGTACTTC
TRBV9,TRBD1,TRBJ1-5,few,CASSAGTEPNQPQHF,TGTGCCAGCAGCGCCGGGACAGAGCCAAATCAGCCCCAGCATTTT
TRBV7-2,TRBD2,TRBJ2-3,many,CASSLLAGGSDTQYF,TGTGCCAGCAGCTTACTAGCGGGGGGGTCAGATACGCAGTATTTT
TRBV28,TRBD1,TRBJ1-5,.,CASSSSDRWGNQPQHF,TGTGCCAGCAGTTCGTCGGACAGGTGGGGCAATCAGCCCCAGCATTTT
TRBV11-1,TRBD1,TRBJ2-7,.,CASTQSRGSLRPYEQYF,TGTGCCAGCACCCAGTCCAGGGGGTCACTTCGGCCCTACGAGCAGTACTTC
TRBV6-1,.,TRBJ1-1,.,CASSNMGRPSTEAFF,TGTGCCAGCAGCAATATGGGCAGGCCGAGCACTGAAGCTTTCTTT
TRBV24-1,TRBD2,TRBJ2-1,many,CATSDRLAGFYNEQFF,TGTGCCACCAGTGATCGACTAGCGGGGTTCTACAATGAGCAGTTCTTC
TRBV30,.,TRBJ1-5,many,CAWSVRSGRNQPQHF,TGTGCCTGGAGTGTACGCTCCGGCCGAAATCAGCCCCAGCATTTT
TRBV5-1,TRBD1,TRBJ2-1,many,CASSGLGQGYNEQFF,TGCGCCAGCAGCGGTCTCGGACAGGGATACAATGAGCAGTTCTTC
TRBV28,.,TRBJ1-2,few,CASSEDSEGGGYTF,TGTGCCAGCAGTGAGGACAGTGAGGGCGGGGGCTACACCTTC
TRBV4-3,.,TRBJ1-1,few,CASSQDSAGALNTEAFF,TGCGCCAGCAGCCAAGATTCGGCAGGGGCATTGAACACTGAAGCTTTCTTT
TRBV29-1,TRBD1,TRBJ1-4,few,CSVLRDRESEKLFF,TGCAGCGTCCTCCGGGACAGGGAAAGTGAAAAACTGTTTTTT
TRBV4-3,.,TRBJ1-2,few,CASSPEQNYGYTF,TGCGCCAGCAGCCCCGAACAGAACTATGGCTACACCTTC
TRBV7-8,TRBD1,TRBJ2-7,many,CASSPGPDRGSYEQYF,TGTGCCAGCAGCCCCGGCCCGGACAGGGGGTCCTACGAGCAGTACTTC
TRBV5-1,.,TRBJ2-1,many,CASSFSGLSNNEQFF,TGCGCCAGCAGCTTCTCTGGACTGAGCAACAATGAGCAGTTCTTC
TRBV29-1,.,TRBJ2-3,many,CSVDSPSTDTQYF,TGCAGCGTTGACTCACCGAGCACAGATACGCAGTATTTT
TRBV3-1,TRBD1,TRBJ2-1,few,CASSQSYWDSYNEQFF,TGTGCCAGCAGCCAGAGTTATTGGGACAGCTACAATGAGCAGTTCTTC
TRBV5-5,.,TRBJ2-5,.,CASSTQGRETQYF,TGTGCCAGCAGCACGCAGGGTAGAGAGACCCAGTACTTC
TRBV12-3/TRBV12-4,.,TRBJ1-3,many,CASSRDTGNTIYF,TGTGCCAGCAGCCGCGACACTGGAAACACCATATATTTT
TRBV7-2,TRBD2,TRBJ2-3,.,CASSQTSGRTPRDTQYF,TGTGCCAGCAGCCAAACTAGCGGGAGGACCCCTAGAGATACGCAGTATTTT
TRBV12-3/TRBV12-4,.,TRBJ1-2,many,CASSSGSSGNYGYTF,TGTGCCAGCAGTTCAGGGTCTAGCGGAAACTATGGCTACACCTTC
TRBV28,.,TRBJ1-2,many,CASTLLGKGYGYTF,TGTGCCAGCACCTTACTGGGGAAGGGCTATGGCTACACCTTC
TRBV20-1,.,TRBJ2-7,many,CSAIYRTGEQYF,TGCAGTGCCATTTACCGTACCGGGGAGCAGTACTTC
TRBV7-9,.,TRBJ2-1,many,CASSNRQVSIMFF,TGTGCCAGCAGCAATCGACAGGTTTCGATTATGTTCTTC
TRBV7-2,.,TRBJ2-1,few,CASSPRTSAGNEQFF,TGTGCCAGCAGCCCACGGACATCCGCCGGGAATGAGCAGTTCTTC
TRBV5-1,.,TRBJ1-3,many,CASSLTSSGNTIYF,TGCGCCAGCAGCTTGACATCCTCTGGAAACACCATATATTTT
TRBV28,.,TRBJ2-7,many,CASSLGGYTYEQYF,TGTGCCAGCAGTTTGGGGGGCTATACCTACGAGCAGTACTTC
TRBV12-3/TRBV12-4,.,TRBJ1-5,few,CASSSYRDRRQPQHF,TGTGCCAGCAGTTCGTACAGGGATCGAAGACAGCCCCAGCATTTT
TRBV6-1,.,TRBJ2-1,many,CASSETRVHEQFF,TGTGCCAGCAGTGAAACCCGAGTCCATGAGCAGTTCTTC
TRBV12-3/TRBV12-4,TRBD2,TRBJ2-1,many,CASSRLAGGPGNEQFF,TGTGCCAGCAGTCGACTAGCGGGGGGGCCGGGGAATGAGCAGTTCTTC
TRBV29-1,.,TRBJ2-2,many,CSAGGPGELFF,TGCAGCGCGGGGGGCCCCGGGGAGCTGTTTTTT
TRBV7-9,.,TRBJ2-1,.,CASTHPSRRNNEQFF,TGTGCCAGCACACACCCCAGCCGGCGGAACAATGAGCAGTTCTTC
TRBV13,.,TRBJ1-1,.,CASSFGGGTEAFF,TGTGCCAGCAGCTTTGGGGGCGGGACTGAAGCTTTCTTT
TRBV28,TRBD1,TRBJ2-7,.,CASSLARQGATYEQYF,TGTGCCAGCAGTTTAGCCCGTCAGGGGGCGACCTACGAGCAGTACTTC
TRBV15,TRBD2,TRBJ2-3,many,CATSRGTSGVEDTQYF,TGTGCCACCAGCCGAGGGACTAGCGGGGTAGAAGATACGCAGTATTTT
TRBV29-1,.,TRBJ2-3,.,CSVEGAGGTDTQYF,TGCAGCGTTGAAGGCGCGGGCGGGACAGATACGCAGTATTTT
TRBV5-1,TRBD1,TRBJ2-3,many,CASSPRTGLRYF,TGCGCCAGCAGCCCCCGGACAGGCCTCCGGTATTTT
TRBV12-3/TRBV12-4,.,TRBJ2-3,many,CASESSTASTDTQYF,TGTGCCAGCGAATCGTCGACGGCTAGCACAGATACGCAGTATTTT
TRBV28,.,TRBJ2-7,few,CASSLEDSSYEQYF,TGTGCCAGCAGTTTGGAGGACAGCTCCTACGAGCAGTACTTC
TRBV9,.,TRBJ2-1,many,CASRTGTQATHEQFF,TGTGCCAGCAGAACCGGGACCCAAGCTACTCATGAGCAGTTCTTC
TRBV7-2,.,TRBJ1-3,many,CASSGVSGNTIYF,TGTGCCAGCAGCGGGGTCTCTGGAAACACCATATATTTT
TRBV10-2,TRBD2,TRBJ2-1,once,CASRAGTSGMNEQFF,TGCGCCAGCAGAGCCGGGACTAGCGGGATGAATGAGCAGTTCTTC
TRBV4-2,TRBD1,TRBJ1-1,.,CASSQEGQGLTEAFF,TGTGCCAGCAGCCAGGAAGGACAGGGTCTGACTGAAGCTTTCTTT
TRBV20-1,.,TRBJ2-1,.,CSASLRKYNEQFF,TGCAGTGCTAGTTTGAGGAAGTACAATGAGCAGTTCTTC
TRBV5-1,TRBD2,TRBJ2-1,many,CASSFWEGLYNEQFF,TGCGCCAGCAGCTTTTGGGAGGGCCTCTACAATGAGCAGTTCTTC
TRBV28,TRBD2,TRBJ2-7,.,CASSLSARREHYF,TGTGCCAGCAGTTTATCGGCCCGGCGGGAGCATTACTTC
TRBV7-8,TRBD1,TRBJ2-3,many,CASSKRQGMTDTQYF,TGTGCCAGCAGCAAACGACAGGGTATGACAGATACGCAGTATTTT
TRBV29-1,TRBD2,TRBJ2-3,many,CSVSGLAGFSSTDTQYF,TGCAGCGTATCCGGACTAGCGGGGTTCTCTAGCACAGATACGCAGTATTTT
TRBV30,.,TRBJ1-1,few,CAWSVYMNTEAFF,TGTGCCTGGAGTGTTTATATGAACACTGAAGCTTTCTTT
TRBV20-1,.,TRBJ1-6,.,CSAFSSVNSPLHF,TGCAGTGCTTTTTCGTCAGTGAATTCACCCCTCCACTTT
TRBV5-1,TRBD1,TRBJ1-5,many,CASSLGGDSHQPQHF,TGCGCCAGCAGCTTGGGCGGGGACAGCCATCAGCCCCAGCATTTT
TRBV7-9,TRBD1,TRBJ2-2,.,CAGTGVMNTGELFF,TGTGCCGGGACAGGAGTGATGAACACCGGGGAGCTGTTTTTT
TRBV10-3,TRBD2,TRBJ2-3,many,CAISEEAGDSDTQYF,TGTGCCATCAGTGAGGAAGCGGGAGATTCAGATACGCAGTATTTT
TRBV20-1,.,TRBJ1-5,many,CSASAGGEDQPQHF,TGCAGTGCTAGCGCGGGGGGCGAGGATCAGCCCCAGCATTTT
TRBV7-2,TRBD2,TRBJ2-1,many,CASSLSGGGSSYNEQFF,TGTGCCAGCAGCTTGTCGGGGGGTGGGAGCTCCTACAATGAGCAGTTCTTC
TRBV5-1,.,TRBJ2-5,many,CASSQRGRRETQYF,TGCGCCAGCAGCCAACGGGGGCGTCGGGAGACCCAGTACTTC